This T cell receptor beta chain was identified in a study of blood T cell repertoires in COVID-19. Study summary: PBMCs, B-cell-depleted T cells, or T cells were the source of the cDNA or gDNA that made up the material.

The table came from immunoSEQ multiplex PCR; TCRdb's copy has only in-frame clones and leaves some out. The table includes 120,000 or so clones, roughly 80% detected once. CDR1 and CDR2 from the germline V gene are MNHNS and SASEGT. The V gene end was trimmed by 2 bases and the J gene end by 6 bases; junction bases not matched to a gene: 9. The CDR3 has 16 amino acids. The TCR sequence derives from a woman in her twenties or thirties who had recovered from COVID-19. This chain uses TRBV6-1 with TRBJ1-5; 8 nucleotides agree with TRBD1. The source material was peripheral blood. This chain's CDR3 is CASSEPAQGAIQPQHF. The CDR3 coding sequence is TGTGCCAGCAGTGAACCAGCTCAGGGGGCGATTCAGCCCCAGCATTTT.